This is a list of T cell receptor beta chains from one sample in a study of T cells expressing NK-cell markers. From the 5' RACE reads, TCRdb lists one entry per CDR3 protein and no DNA. The sample includes about 21,000 distinct CDR3 sequences. The sequencing sample was made of blood T cells: a sorted CD56 or NKG2C T cell subset, CD4+ or CD8+ T cells, or bulk PBMC T cells (not recorded which). These receptors were taken from a man aged 18 to 70 in good health. CDR3s include the opening cysteine and the closing phenylalanine or tryptophan.

v_call	j_call	cdr3_aa
TRBV20-1	TRBJ2-1	CSARAMGGASIEQFF
TRBV6-5	TRBJ2-1	CASSYSPGLAHNEQFF
TRBV9	TRBJ1-5	CASSVEPRGRPQHF
TRBV11-2	TRBJ2-1	CASSPDAASVSLPSSYNEQFF
TRBV3-1	TRBJ2-7	CASSLGTASSYEQYF
TRBV30	TRBJ1-5	CAWSGQGQGAFNQPQHF
TRBV27	TRBJ2-1	CASSPQRSWGSYNEQFF
TRBV28	TRBJ1-4	CASRNRSTNEKLFF
TRBV6-5	TRBJ1-1	CASSRPRGKGTRTEAFF
TRBV3-1	TRBJ2-7	CASSQDLGTGAYEQYF
TRBV11-2	TRBJ2-7	CASSYGQGSEQYF
TRBV7-2	TRBJ1-6	CASSQRWGNSPLHF
TRBV6-5	TRBJ1-1	CASSYEGRTEAFF
TRBV7-2	TRBJ1-2	CASSLGTGTGEIYTF
TRBV7-2	TRBJ2-3	CASTKSGGRTDTQYF
TRBV5-6	TRBJ2-1	CASSLVSAGDNEQFF
TRBV15	TRBJ2-1	CATSRQIAGSSYNEQFF
TRBV6-5	TRBJ2-7	CASSYFDRGPTYEQYF
TRBV6-5	TRBJ2-7	CASSPMVPSIEQYF
TRBV11-1	TRBJ2-1	CASSWSGLAGVNEQFF
TRBV5-1	TRBJ2-7	CASSVPGTYEQYF
TRBV7-9	TRBJ1-2	CASSLETGGAHGYTF
TRBV20-1	TRBJ1-2	CSARAQTHGWGGGYTF
TRBV27	TRBJ1-1	CASSFSGEGGTEAFF
TRBV7-2	TRBJ2-3	CASSFGGGGTDTQYF